This record covers a single T cell receptor (beta chain). Its matching antigen is unknown. Measured with immunoSEQ multiplex PCR; TCRdb has only the in-frame clones, and not every one. The sample lists roughly 260,000 clones, 90% occurring once. This record belongs to a study of cytomegalovirus exposure and HLA in healthy donors. Study outcomes and limitations: Researchers reported that three CMV-associated chains were confirmed in vitro as CMV antigen-specific. Both high specificity and high sensitivity reportedly marked the classifier's diagnosis of cytomegalovirus status.

The donors were members of the validation cohort comprising about 130 subjects, separate from the roughly 730-subject first cohort. Specimen: PBMCs. The receptor was isolated from a woman aged 18-29 years in good health and CMV-seronegative.

CDR3 residues: CASSYLAGAYNEQFF. The CDR3 region has the DNA TGTGCCAGCAGTTACCTAGCGGGGGCCTACAATGAGCAGTTCTTC. This chain connects TRBV7-2 to TRBJ2-1; TRBD2 agrees at 10 bases. CDR1 SGHTA and CDR2 FQGNSA come from the germline V gene. This CDR3 comprises 15 residues. V was pared by 6 bases and J by 2 bases, with 4 bases of the junction left unmatched.